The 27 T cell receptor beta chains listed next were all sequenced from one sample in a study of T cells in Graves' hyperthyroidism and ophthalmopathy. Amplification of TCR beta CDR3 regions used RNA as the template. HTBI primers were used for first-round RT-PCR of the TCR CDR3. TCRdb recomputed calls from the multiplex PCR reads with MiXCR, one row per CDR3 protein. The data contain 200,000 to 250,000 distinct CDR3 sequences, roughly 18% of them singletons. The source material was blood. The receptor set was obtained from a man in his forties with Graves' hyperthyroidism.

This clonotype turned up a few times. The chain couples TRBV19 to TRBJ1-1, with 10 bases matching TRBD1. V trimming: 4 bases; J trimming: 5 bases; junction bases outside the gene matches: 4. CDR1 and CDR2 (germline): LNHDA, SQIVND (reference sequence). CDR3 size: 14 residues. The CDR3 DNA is TGTGCCAGTAGTACCGGGACAGGGGAGACTGAAGCTTTCTTT. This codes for CASSTGTGETEAFF.

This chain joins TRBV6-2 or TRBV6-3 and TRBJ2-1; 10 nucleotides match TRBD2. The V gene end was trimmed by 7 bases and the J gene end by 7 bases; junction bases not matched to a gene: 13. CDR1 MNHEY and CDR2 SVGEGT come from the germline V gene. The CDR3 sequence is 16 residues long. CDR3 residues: CASTPVLAGVRNEQFF. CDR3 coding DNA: TGTGCCAGCACCCCCGTTCTAGCGGGAGTCCGGAATGAGCAGTTCTTC.

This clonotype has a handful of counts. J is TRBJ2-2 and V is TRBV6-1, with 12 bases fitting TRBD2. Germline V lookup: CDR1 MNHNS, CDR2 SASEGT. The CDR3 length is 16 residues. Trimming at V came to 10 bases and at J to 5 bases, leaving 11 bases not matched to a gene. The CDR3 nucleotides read TGTGCCACCCTGACTAGCGGGGGCGACTGGACCGGGGAGCTGTTTTTT. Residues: CATLTSGGDWTGELFF.

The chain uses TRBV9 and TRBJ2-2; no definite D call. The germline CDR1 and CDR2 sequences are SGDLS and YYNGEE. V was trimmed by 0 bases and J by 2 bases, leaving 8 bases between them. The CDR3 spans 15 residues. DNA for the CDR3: TGTGCCAGCAGCGTAGGGTGGGCTAACACCGGGGAGCTGTTTTTT. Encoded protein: CASSVGWANTGELFF.

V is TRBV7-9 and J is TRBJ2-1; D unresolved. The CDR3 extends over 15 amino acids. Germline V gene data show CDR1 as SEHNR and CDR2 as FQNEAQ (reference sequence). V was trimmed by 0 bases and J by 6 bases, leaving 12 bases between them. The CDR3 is CASSLASAVGNEQFF. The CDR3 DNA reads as TGTGCCAGCAGCTTAGCGTCGGCGGTGGGCAATGAGCAGTTCTTC.

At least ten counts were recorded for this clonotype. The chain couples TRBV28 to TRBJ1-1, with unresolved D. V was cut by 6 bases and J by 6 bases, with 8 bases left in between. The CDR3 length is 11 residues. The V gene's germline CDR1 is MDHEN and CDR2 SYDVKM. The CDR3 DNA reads TGTGCCAGCAGGGCGACGGCTGAAGCTTTCTTT. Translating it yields CASRATAEAFF.

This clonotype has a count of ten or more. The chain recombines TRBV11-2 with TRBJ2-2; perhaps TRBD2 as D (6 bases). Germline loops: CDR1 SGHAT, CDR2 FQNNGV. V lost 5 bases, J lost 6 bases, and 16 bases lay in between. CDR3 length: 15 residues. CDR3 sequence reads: CASSTRLEGAGELFF. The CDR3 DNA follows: TGTGCCAGCAGCACCCGACTAGAAGGAGCCGGGGAGCTGTTTTTT.

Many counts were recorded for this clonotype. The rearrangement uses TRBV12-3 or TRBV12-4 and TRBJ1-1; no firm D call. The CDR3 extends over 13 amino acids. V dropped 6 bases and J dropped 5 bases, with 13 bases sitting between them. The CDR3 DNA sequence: TGTGCCAGCAGGCAGGCTGGGGTGACTGAAGCTTTCTTT. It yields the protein CASRQAGVTEAFF.

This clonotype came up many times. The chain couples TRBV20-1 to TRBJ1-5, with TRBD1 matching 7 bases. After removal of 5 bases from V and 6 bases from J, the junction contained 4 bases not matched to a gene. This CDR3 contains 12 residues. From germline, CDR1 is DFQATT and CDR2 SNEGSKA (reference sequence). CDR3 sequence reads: CSACRGGQPQHF. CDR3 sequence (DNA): TGCAGTGCTTGCAGGGGGGGTCAGCCCCAGCATTTT.

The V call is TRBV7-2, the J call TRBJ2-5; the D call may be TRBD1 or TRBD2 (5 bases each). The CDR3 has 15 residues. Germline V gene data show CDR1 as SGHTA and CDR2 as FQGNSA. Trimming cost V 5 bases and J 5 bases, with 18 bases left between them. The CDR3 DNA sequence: TGTGCCAGCAGCGCCCGAGACAGCAAGCGGGAGACCCAGTACTTC. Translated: CASSARDSKRETQYF.

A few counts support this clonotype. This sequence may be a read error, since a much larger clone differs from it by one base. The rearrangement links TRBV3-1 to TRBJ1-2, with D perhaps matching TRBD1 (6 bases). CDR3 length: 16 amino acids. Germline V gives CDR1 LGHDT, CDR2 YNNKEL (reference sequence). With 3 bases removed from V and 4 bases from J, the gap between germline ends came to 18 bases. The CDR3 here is CASSQPGRGAGYGYTF. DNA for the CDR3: TGTGCCAGCAGCCAGCCAGGACGGGGGGCCGGCTATGGCTACACCTTC. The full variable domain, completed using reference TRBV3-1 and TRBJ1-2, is DTAVSQTPKYLVTQMGNDKSIKCEQNLGHDTMYWYKQDSKKFLKIMFSYNNKELIINETVPNRFSPKSPDKAHLNLHINSLELGDSAVYFCASSQPGRGAGYGYTFGSGTRLTVV.

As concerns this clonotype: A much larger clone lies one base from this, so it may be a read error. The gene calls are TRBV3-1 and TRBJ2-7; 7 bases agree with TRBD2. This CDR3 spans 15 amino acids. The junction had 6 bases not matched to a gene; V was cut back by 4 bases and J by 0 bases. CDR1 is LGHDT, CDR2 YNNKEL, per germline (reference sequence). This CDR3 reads CASSPGPGGSYEQYF. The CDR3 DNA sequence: TGTGCCAGCAGCCCAGGACCGGGGGGCTCCTACGAGCAGTACTTC.

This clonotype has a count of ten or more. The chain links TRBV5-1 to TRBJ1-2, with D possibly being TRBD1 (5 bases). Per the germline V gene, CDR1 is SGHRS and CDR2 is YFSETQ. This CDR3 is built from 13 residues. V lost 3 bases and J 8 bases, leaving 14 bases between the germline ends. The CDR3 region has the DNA TGCGCCAGCAGCTGGACACATGAAGAAGGCTACACCTTC. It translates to CASSWTHEEGYTF.

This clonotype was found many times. The CDR3 loop reads CASSLRGFYGYTF. DNA for the CDR3: TGTGCCAGCTCGCTGAGGGGGTTCTATGGCTACACCTTC. The V call is TRBV18, the J call TRBJ1-2; D is possibly TRBD1 (6 bases). With 6 bases removed from V and 4 bases from J, the gap between germline ends came to 12 bases. Germline V gives CDR1 KGHSH, CDR2 LQKENI. The CDR3 is 13 amino acids.

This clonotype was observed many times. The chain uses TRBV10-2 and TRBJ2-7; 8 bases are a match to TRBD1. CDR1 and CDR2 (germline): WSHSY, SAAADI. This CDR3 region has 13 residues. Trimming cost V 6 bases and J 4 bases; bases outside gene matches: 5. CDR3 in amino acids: CASRQGVMYEQYF. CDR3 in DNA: TGCGCCAGCAGACAGGGGGTCATGTACGAGCAGTACTTC.

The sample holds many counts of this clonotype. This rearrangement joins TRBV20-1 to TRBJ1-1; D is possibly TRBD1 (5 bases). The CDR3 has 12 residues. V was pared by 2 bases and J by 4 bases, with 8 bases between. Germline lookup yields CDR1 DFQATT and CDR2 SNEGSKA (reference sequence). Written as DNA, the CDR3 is TGCAGTGCTAGACAGGGTGTCACTGAAGCTTTCTTT. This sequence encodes CSARQGVTEAFF.

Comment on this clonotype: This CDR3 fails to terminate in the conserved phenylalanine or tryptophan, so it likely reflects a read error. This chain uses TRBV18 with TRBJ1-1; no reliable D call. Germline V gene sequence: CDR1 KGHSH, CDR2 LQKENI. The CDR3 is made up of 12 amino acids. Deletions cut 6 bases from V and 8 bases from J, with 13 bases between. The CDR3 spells CASSTTKVEAFL. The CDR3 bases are TGTGCCAGCTCGACCACCAAGGTGGAAGCTTTCCTT.

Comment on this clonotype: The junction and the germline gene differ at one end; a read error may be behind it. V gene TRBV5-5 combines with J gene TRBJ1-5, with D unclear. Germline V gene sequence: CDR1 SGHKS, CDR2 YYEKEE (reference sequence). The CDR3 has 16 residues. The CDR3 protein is CTSSLAGTTLFQPQHF. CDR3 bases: TGTACCAGCAGCTTGGCTGGTACGACGCTTTTTCAGCCCCAGCATTTT.

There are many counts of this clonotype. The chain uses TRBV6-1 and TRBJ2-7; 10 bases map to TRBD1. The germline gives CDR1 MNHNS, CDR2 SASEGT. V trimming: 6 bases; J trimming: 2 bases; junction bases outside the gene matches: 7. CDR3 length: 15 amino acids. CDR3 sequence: CASRPGTGEAYEQYF. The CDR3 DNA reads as TGTGCCAGCAGGCCCGGGACAGGGGAGGCCTACGAGCAGTACTTC.

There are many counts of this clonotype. CDR3 sequence reads: CASSPPTGAYEQYF. CDR3 coding DNA: TGTGCCAGCTCACCGCCGACAGGGGCTTACGAGCAGTACTTC. The V gene is TRBV18, the J gene TRBJ2-7; 8 bases are a match to TRBD1. This CDR3 has 14 residues. The germline V gene encodes CDR1 KGHSH and CDR2 LQKENI. The J segment lost 4 bases and the V segment lost 3 bases, leaving 5 bases of the junction unmatched.

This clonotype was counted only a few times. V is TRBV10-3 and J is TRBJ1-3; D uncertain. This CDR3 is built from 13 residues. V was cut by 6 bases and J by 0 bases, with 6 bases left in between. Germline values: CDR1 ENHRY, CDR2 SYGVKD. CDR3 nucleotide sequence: TGTGCCATCAGGGGAGACTCTGGAAACACCATATATTTT. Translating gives CAIRGDSGNTIYF.

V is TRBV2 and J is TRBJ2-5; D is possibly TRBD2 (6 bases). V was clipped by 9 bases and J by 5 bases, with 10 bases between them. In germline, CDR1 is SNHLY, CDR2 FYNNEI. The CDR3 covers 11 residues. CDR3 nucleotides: TGTGCCAGTACTAGCTTGGAGACCCAGTACTTC. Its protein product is CASTSLETQYF. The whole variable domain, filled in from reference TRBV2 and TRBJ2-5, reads EPEVTQTPSHQVTQMGQEVILRCVPISNHLYFYWYRQILGQKVEFLVSFYNNEISEKSEIFDDQFSVERPDGSNFTLKIRSTKLEDSAMYFCASTSLETQYFGPGTRLLVL.

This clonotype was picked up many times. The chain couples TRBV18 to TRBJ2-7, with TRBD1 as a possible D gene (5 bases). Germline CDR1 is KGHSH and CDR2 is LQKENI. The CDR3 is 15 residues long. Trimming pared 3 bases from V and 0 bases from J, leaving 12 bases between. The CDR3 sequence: CASSPDISSSYEQYF. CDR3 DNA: TGTGCCAGCTCACCGGACATTTCTAGCTCCTACGAGCAGTACTTC.

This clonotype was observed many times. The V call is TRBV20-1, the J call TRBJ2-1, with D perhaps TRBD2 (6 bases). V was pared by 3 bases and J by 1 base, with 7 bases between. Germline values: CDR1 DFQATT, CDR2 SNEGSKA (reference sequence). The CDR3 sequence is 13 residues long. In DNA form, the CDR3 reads TGCAGTGCTAGCGGGGGATCCTACAATGAGCAGTTCTTC. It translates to CSASGGSYNEQFF.

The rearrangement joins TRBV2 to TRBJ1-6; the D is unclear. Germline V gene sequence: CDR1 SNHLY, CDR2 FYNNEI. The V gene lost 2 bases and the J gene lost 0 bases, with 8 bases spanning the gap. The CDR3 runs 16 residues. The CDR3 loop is CASSESLSSYNSPLHF. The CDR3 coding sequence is TGTGCCAGCAGTGAATCTTTAAGCTCCTATAATTCACCCCTCCACTTT.

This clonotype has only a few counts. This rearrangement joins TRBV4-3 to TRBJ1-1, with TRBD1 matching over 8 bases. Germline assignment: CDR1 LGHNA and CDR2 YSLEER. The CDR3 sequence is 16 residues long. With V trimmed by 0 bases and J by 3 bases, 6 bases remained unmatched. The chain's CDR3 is CASSQDLDRAYTEAFF. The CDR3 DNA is TGCGCCAGCAGCCAAGATTTGGACAGGGCTTACACTGAAGCTTTCTTT.

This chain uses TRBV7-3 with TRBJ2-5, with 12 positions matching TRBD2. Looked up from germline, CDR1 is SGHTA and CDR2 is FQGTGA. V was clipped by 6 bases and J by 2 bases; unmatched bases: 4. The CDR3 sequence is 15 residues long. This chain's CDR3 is CASRKGLAGQETQYF. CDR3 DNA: TGTGCCAGCAGAAAAGGACTAGCGGGACAAGAGACCCAGTACTTC. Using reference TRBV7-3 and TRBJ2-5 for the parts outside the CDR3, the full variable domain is GAGVSQTPSNKVTEKGKYVELRCDPISGHTALYWYRQSLGQGPEFLIYFQGTGAADDSGLPNDRFFAVRPEGSVSTLKIQRTERGDSAVYLCASRKGLAGQETQYFGPGTRLLVL.